A selection of T cell receptor beta chains follows, all from one sample in a study of shared clonotypes between healthy human individuals. TCRdb's copy holds only in-frame clones and misses some; the assay was immunoSEQ multiplex PCR. The sample has approximately 1.5 million clones; 98% are singletons. Sequencing was carried out using naive CD4+ T cells sorted from blood. Receptors were obtained from a man aged 25-45 years in good health. Both conserved end residues are part of each CDR3. The order of the fields is V gene, clone size, J gene, CDR3 protein. Clone size appears in some rows only: once, few, many, or a class for an expanded clone.

TRBV5-1	NA	TRBJ2-7	CASSRGTSGKDRYEQYF
TRBV7-6	NA	TRBJ2-2	CASSPRGAVAGELFF
TRBV6-1	NA	TRBJ1-3	CASSEGSSGNTIYF
TRBV9	NA	TRBJ2-3	CASSSGAWTDTQYF
TRBV6-1	few	TRBJ1-2	CASQPGGPYGYTF
TRBV4-3	NA	TRBJ2-3	CASSPSLGTDTQYF
TRBV29-1	NA	TRBJ1-1	CSVESPGAAFF
TRBV7-2	NA	TRBJ2-1	CASSHPGGTYNEQFF
TRBV5-6	NA	TRBJ2-7	CASKTGLVGYEQYF
TRBV28	once	TRBJ2-5	CASNRRGLQETQYF
TRBV11-2	NA	TRBJ2-7	CASSQSRSFYYEQYF
TRBV25-1	NA	TRBJ2-7	CATTSSGRGYEQYF
TRBV5-4	NA	TRBJ2-3	CASTYPGQGHSGTTDTQYF
TRBV30	NA	TRBJ2-1	CAWRRRDVMSSYNEQFF
TRBV7-2	NA	TRBJ2-7	CASSLGESGRYEQYF
TRBV5-1	NA	TRBJ2-6	CASSPRGTGGASGANVLTF
TRBV10-2	NA	TRBJ1-5	CASREGTGGNSNQPQHF
TRBV18	NA	TRBJ1-5	CASSPQALFDQPQHF
TRBV11-2	NA	TRBJ1-2	CASSLGIGASYGYTF
TRBV28	NA	TRBJ1-5	CASSTGTPGYQPQHF
TRBV19	NA	TRBJ2-7	CASSRGGEPYEQYF
TRBV29-1	NA	TRBJ2-2	CSVRQNTGELFF
TRBV11-3	NA	TRBJ2-1	CASSSRGGSNEQFF
TRBV5-1	NA	TRBJ2-5	CASSFGETQYF
TRBV7-2	NA	TRBJ2-7	CASSQSGQGFYEQYF
TRBV7-2	NA	TRBJ1-2	CASSLGRTGGGYGYTF
TRBV2	NA	TRBJ2-7	CASRGTGLYEQYF
TRBV30	NA	TRBJ2-3	CAWRDPGLYTDTQYF
TRBV19	once	TRBJ2-1	CASSISPGVSYNEQFF
TRBV6-4	NA	TRBJ2-2	CASQKLAGVPRELFF
TRBV30	NA	TRBJ1-5	CAWSGQDSQPQHF
TRBV2	NA	TRBJ1-3	CASTGRSGNTIYF